This T cell receptor beta chain comes out of a study of identifying expanded T cells in peripheral blood. Whole-study findings and limits: Technical replicates showed 0.9 to 1.5 changed clones; around 2 weeks 15 to 20; four weeks 19. Clone count variance between roughly 2-week samples rose with total template count.

No infections or other immune events were documented during collection. Comments on this clone: Its target is unknown.

Profiled with immunoSEQ multiplex PCR; TCRdb holds only in-frame clones, not every one. The table records tens of thousands of clones, approximately 89% of them present only once. The CDR3 has 17 amino acids. V lost 7 bases and J 4 bases, leaving 23 bases between the germline ends. In germline, CDR1 is LNHDA, CDR2 SQIVND (reference sequence). The TCR was taken from a person between 18 and 75 years old in good health. V and J are TRBV19 and TRBJ1-5, with a possible D match to TRBD1 (5 bases). Specimen: blood. In DNA form, the CDR3 reads TGTGCCAGTATTGGGGGGAGGGCCGTCACCAGAAATCAGCCCCAGCATTTT. Translated, it gives CASIGGRAVTRNQPQHF.